This is a list of T cell receptor beta chains from one sample in a study of OX40 agonist ivuxolimab in advanced cancers. TCRdb's table, derived via immunoSEQ multiplex PCR, lists solely in-frame clones and lacks some. The table records some 86,000 clones, about 89% of them present only once. Material: CD4+ or CD8+ T cells sorted from blood, obtained in a trial of the OX40 agonist ivuxolimab. These receptors originate from an adult with an advanced solid tumor such as melanoma, head and neck, liver or kidney cancer. CDR3s include the opening cysteine and the closing phenylalanine or tryptophan. The order of the fields is D gene, V gene, clone size, J gene, CDR3 DNA, CDR3 protein. A D gene is named only where the DNA matches it firmly. Clone size appears in some rows only: once, few, many, or a class for an expanded clone.

D gene: -; V gene: TRBV7-9; clone size: -; J gene: TRBJ2-1; CDR3 DNA: TGTGCCAGCAGCTTAATATTAGGCAATGAGCAGTTCTTC; CDR3 protein: CASSLILGNEQFF
D gene: TRBD1; V gene: TRBV7-3; clone size: -; J gene: TRBJ2-2; CDR3 DNA: TGTGCCAGCAGCTCGGACAGGGCCGGCCCCGGGGAGCTGTTTTTT; CDR3 protein: CASSSDRAGPGELFF
D gene: -; V gene: TRBV5-6; clone size: -; J gene: TRBJ1-5; CDR3 DNA: TGTGCCAGCAGCTTGGGGGGGCGGAATCAGCCCCAGCATTTT; CDR3 protein: CASSLGGRNQPQHF
D gene: -; V gene: TRBV29-1; clone size: -; J gene: TRBJ2-7; CDR3 DNA: TGCAGCGTTGCTCCGGGAGACGCCTACGAGCAGTACTTC; CDR3 protein: CSVAPGDAYEQYF
D gene: -; V gene: TRBV5-1; clone size: -; J gene: TRBJ2-2; CDR3 DNA: TGCGCCAGCAACCAAGATGGGACCCGAGCCGCCGGGGAGCTGTTTTTT; CDR3 protein: CASNQDGTRAAGELFF
D gene: -; V gene: TRBV4-1; clone size: once; J gene: TRBJ2-5; CDR3 DNA: TGCGCCAGCAGCCAAGATCCTCATTGGGGCCAAGAGACCCAGTACTTC; CDR3 protein: CASSQDPHWGQETQYF
D gene: TRBD1; V gene: TRBV30; clone size: -; J gene: TRBJ1-1; CDR3 DNA: TGTGCCTGGGAGAGGGGGCGAGGTGAAGCTTTCTTT; CDR3 protein: CAWERGRGEAFF
D gene: -; V gene: TRBV9; clone size: -; J gene: TRBJ2-1; CDR3 DNA: TGTGCCAGCAGCTCCTCCGGGACTTCTCCCTACAATGAGCAGTTCTTC; CDR3 protein: CASSSSGTSPYNEQFF
D gene: -; V gene: TRBV2; clone size: -; J gene: TRBJ2-2; CDR3 DNA: TGTGCCAGCAGTGCACAGGGAGGCACCGGGGAGCTGTTTTTT; CDR3 protein: CASSAQGGTGELFF
D gene: -; V gene: TRBV5-1; clone size: -; J gene: TRBJ2-3; CDR3 DNA: TGCGCCAGCAGCTACACAGATACGCAGTATTTT; CDR3 protein: CASSYTDTQYF
D gene: -; V gene: TRBV15; clone size: once; J gene: TRBJ2-5; CDR3 DNA: TGTGCCACCAGCCACCCCCCCGGGGGAAAAGAGACCCAGTACTTC; CDR3 protein: CATSHPPGGKETQYF
D gene: -; V gene: TRBV4-2; clone size: -; J gene: TRBJ2-1; CDR3 DNA: TGTGCCAGCAGCCGAGCCAGGGGAGGGGGAGACTCCTACAATGAGCAGTTCTTC; CDR3 protein: CASSRARGGGDSYNEQFF
D gene: TRBD2; V gene: TRBV7-2; clone size: -; J gene: TRBJ2-7; CDR3 DNA: TGTGCCAGCAGCCGACTGGGGACTAGCGGTCCCCTCTACGAGCAGTACTTC; CDR3 protein: CASSRLGTSGPLYEQYF
D gene: TRBD1; V gene: TRBV9; clone size: -; J gene: TRBJ2-3; CDR3 DNA: TGTGCCAGCAGCGGCAGGGGGCGCCCAGATACGCAGTATTTT; CDR3 protein: CASSGRGRPDTQYF